This T cell receptor beta chain originates from a study of cytomegalovirus exposure and HLA in healthy donors. The germline gives CDR1 SGHAT, CDR2 FQNNGV. This CDR3 is built from 13 residues. V lost 5 bases to trimming and J lost 4 bases, with 11 bases between them. 60 Vbeta and 13 Jbeta primers were used in PCR. TCRdb keeps only in-frame clones here, not all; method: immunoSEQ multiplex PCR. The sample records 100,000 to 150,000 clones, under 90% being singletons. Study conclusions and caveats: In a later analysis, DRB1 alleles had the most associated TCRs; HLA-C alleles the fewest.

Points on this clone: Its specificity is not known.

The chain couples TRBV11-2 to TRBJ1-1; a possible D gene is TRBD1 (5 bases). Sequencing was performed on PBMCs. This TCR came from a woman in her 40s in good health and CMV-seronegative. The CDR3 is CASSPGLGTEAFF. CDR3 nucleotide sequence: TGTGCCAGCAGCCCAGGGTTGGGCACTGAAGCTTTCTTT.